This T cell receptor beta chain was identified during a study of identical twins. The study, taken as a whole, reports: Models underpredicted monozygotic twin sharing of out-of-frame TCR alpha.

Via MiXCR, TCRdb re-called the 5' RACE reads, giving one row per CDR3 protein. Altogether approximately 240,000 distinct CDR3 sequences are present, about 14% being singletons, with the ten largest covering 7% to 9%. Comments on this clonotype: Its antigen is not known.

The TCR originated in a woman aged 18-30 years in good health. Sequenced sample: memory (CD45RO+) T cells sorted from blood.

CDR3 region: CASSLMGTGMNTEAFF. CDR3 bases: TGTGCCAGCAGTTTAATGGGGACAGGGATGAACACTGAAGCTTTCTTT. This chain uses TRBV28 with TRBJ1-1, with 9 bases aligning to TRBD1. CDR3 size: 16 residues. Germline V lookup: CDR1 MDHEN, CDR2 SYDVKM. J lost 0 bases, V lost 2 bases, and 4 bases had no gene match.